These 10 T cell receptor beta chains originate from one sample sequenced in a study of T cell repertoires in cytomegalovirus infection. Their target antigens are unknown. One entry per CDR3 protein results from TCRdb running MiXCR on the reads. There are about 270,000 distinct CDR3 sequences in the sample; roughly a fifth occur only once, and roughly 19% lies in the top ten. Sequences were derived from cultured PBMCs, sampled from culture after CMV antigen stimulation. Source of these receptors: a human donor in good health (CMV status not recorded). Some clones in this sample may be carry-over from other donors' samples.

The chain recombines TRBV28 with TRBJ2-1; possible D gene TRBD2, 5 bases. V was trimmed by 5 bases and J by 4 bases, leaving 18 bases between them. The CDR3 loop spans 16 amino acids. Germline V gene data show CDR1 as MDHEN and CDR2 as SYDVKM. The CDR3 sequence: CASSQRSRSLYNEQFF. The CDR3 DNA is TGTGCCAGCAGTCAGCGGAGCCGGTCCCTATACAATGAGCAGTTCTTC.

The chain carries TRBV10-3 and TRBJ1-1; tentative D call: TRBD1 (5 bases). This CDR3 is 13 amino acids long. Per germline, CDR1 ENHRY and CDR2 SYGVKD. Between the trimmed V and J ends, which lost 7 bases and 1 base, there was a span of 10 bases. This chain's CDR3 is CAITKDRNTEAFF. In nucleotides, the CDR3 is TGTGCCATCACTAAAGACAGGAACACTGAAGCTTTCTTT.

The sample holds one count of this clonotype. A read error may be the cause here, since a much bigger clone is one base away. The J gene is TRBJ1-5, the V gene TRBV7-2; weak D call: TRBD1 (6 bases). The CDR3 spans 14 residues. V gave up 2 bases and J gave up 6 bases, with 11 bases separating them. Germline V gene data show CDR1 as SGHTA and CDR2 as FQGNSA. The CDR3 bases are TGTGCCAGCAGCTTAACTTCACAGGGTCAGCCCCAGCATTTT. Protein sequence: CASSLTSQGQPQHF.

This clonotype was counted ten times or more. The chain combines TRBV7-2 with TRBJ1-1; TRBD1 is a possible D gene (6 bases). Trimming stripped 5 bases from V and 0 bases from J, with 13 bases between. Germline V gene data show CDR1 as SGHTA and CDR2 as FQGNSA. The length of the CDR3 is 15 residues. The CDR3 DNA follows: TGTGCCAGCAGCCCCCAGGGGTTGCTGAACACTGAAGCTTTCTTT. Translation: CASSPQGLLNTEAFF.

The V call is TRBV29-1, the J call TRBJ2-5, with D unresolved. The CDR3 is 16 amino acids. Germline V gene data show CDR1 as SQVTM and CDR2 as ANQGSEA. The germline V and J ends were trimmed by 3 bases and 0 bases, with 17 bases remaining between them. CDR3 bases: TGCAGCGTTGAGGGGATCCCCGGCGACAACCAAGAGACCCAGTACTTC. It encodes CSVEGIPGDNQETQYF.

This rearrangement joins TRBV20-1 to TRBJ2-1; 10 bases match TRBD2. V dropped 6 bases and J dropped 4; count of bases not matched to a gene: 9. The CDR3 has 15 residues. Germline CDR1 DFQATT, CDR2 SNEGSKA (reference sequence). Here the CDR3 reads CSAYFLAGVYNEQFF. The CDR3 DNA reads as TGCAGTGCCTATTTCCTAGCGGGAGTTTACAATGAGCAGTTCTTC.

This clonotype was detected a few times. This chain joins TRBV7-9 and TRBJ1-1, with D unresolved. CDR3 size: 15 residues. The germline V and J ends were trimmed by 3 bases and 1 base, with 12 bases remaining between them. Germline CDR1 and CDR2: SEHNR and FQNEAQ (reference sequence). CDR3 bases: TGTGCCAGCAGCTTCCGAGGGCTGGGGAACACTGAAGCTTTCTTT. This gives the protein CASSFRGLGNTEAFF.

This clonotype was seen more than once but under ten times. The chain joins TRBV10-3 to TRBJ2-1; TRBD2 aligns across 9 bases. Germline-derived CDR1 and CDR2 are ENHRY and SYGVKD. This CDR3 spans 23 amino acids. Trimming removed 11 bases from V and 5 bases from J; junction bases left unmatched: 37. Written as DNA, the CDR3 is TGTGCCTCATCATTTGGGGGGGGTAGGGGACTGCGCGGGAGGGCCATAGGGGACAATGAGCAGTTCTTC. Protein product: CASSFGGGRGLRGRAIGDNEQFF.

The chain is built from TRBV7-9 and TRBJ2-5, with 12 nucleotides matching TRBD2. The CDR3 spans 16 residues. Germline V gene sequence: CDR1 SEHNR, CDR2 FQNEAQ (reference sequence). V trimming: 5 bases; J trimming: 0 bases; junction bases outside the gene matches: 4. The CDR3, as DNA: TGTGCCAGCAGCACGCCTAGCGGGAGGGACCAAGAGACCCAGTACTTC. Amino acid sequence: CASSTPSGRDQETQYF.

This clonotype was picked up a small number of times. J is TRBJ2-5 and V is TRBV7-9, with a weak D call TRBD1 (6 bases). From germline, CDR1 is SEHNR and CDR2 FQNEAQ (reference sequence). The CDR3 runs 14 residues. V was trimmed by 6 bases and J by 5 bases, leaving 16 bases between them. CDR3 sequence: CASSLVTGSETQYF. CDR3 bases: TGTGCCAGCAGTCTTGTAACAGGGTCGGAGACCCAGTACTTC.